Listed below are T cell receptor beta chains from one sample, sequenced in a study of blood T cells in healthy people across ages. TCRdb processed the 5' RACE reads anew with MiXCR; each CDR3 protein has one entry. The sample contains fewer than 1,000,000 distinct CDR3 sequences, about half of which appear only once. The sequencing input was blood. These receptor sequences come from a man older than 75 in good health. Both conserved end residues are part of each CDR3.

j_call v_call cdr3_aa
NA TRBV10-3 CAISESGSSYNEQYF
TRBJ2-5 TRBV7-8 CASSLDTRPTGEQYF
TRBJ2-5 TRBV6-2/TRBV6-3 CASSYGPGPVETQYF
TRBJ2-7 TRBV7-2 CASSLHHPNGPLYEQYF
TRBJ1-2 TRBV28 CASSSHLGYTF
TRBJ2-7 TRBV6-5 CASSDSGSYEQYF
TRBJ2-3 TRBV18 CASSPLAGVSRTDTQYF
TRBJ1-2 TRBV7-2 CASSSQLNYGYTF
NA TRBV7-2 CASSSEWGRINEQYF
TRBJ1-2 TRBV20-1 CSASGGDGYTF
TRBJ2-5 TRBV20-1 CSAKGPGKETQYF
NA TRBV20-1 CSARDLRVFNEQYF
TRBJ2-7 TRBV7-9 CASSLGQRTYEQYF